The 20 T cell receptor beta chains given below trace back to one sample, sequenced in a study of T-cell reconstitution after alpha-beta-depleted transplantation in children. Preparation of the TCRbeta library involved a method that used unique molecular identifiers. TCRdb passed the PCR reads through MiXCR, listing each CDR3 protein once. The data contain some 200,000 distinct CDR3 sequences, 8.4% of them seen just once; the ten biggest clones take up roughly a third. The sequences come from PBMCs, mostly from graft donor cells, collected 360 days after TCRalphabeta/CD19-depleted stem cell transplant. The receptors here all came from a male patient between 2 and 10 years old who had a stem cell transplant for acute myeloid leukemia, so the T cells may come from the graft donor.

This clonotype was picked up many times. The V and J genes are TRBV12-3 or TRBV12-4 and TRBJ1-1; no clear D gene. V dropped 1 base and J dropped 1 base, with 10 bases sitting between them. The CDR3 contains 15 residues. The CDR3 sequence: CASSLDPEGNTEAFF. The CDR3 coding sequence is TGTGCCAGCAGTTTAGACCCGGAGGGGAACACTGAAGCTTTCTTT.

This chain connects TRBV4-3 to TRBJ2-7, with 12 bases fitting TRBD2. V gave up 1 base and J gave up 6 bases; unmatched junction bases: 13. The CDR3 totals 18 residues. From germline, CDR1 is LGHNA and CDR2 YSLEER. DNA of the CDR3: TGCGCCAGCAGCCAAGGACTTCCGGGACTAGCGGGTCTAGGCGAGCAGTACTTC. Translated, it gives CASSQGLPGLAGLGEQYF.

There are a few counts of this clonotype. The chain is built from TRBV10-3 and TRBJ1-5; no clear D. Germline CDR1 and CDR2: ENHRY and SYGVKD. V dropped 0 bases and J dropped 4 bases, with 4 bases sitting between them. The CDR3 contains 13 residues. CDR3 nucleotides: TGTGCCATCAGTGAGTCAACGAATCAGCCCCAGCATTTT. It translates to CAISESTNQPQHF.

This clonotype was counted a few times. The CDR3 region has the DNA TGTGCCACCAGTGATTGGTACAATGAGCAGTTCTTC. Translating it yields CATSDWYNEQFF. The V gene is TRBV24-1, the J gene TRBJ2-1; no reliable D call. CDR1 is KGHDR, CDR2 SFDVKD, per germline. The V gene lost 2 bases and the J gene lost 4 bases, with 2 bases spanning the gap. The CDR3 is 12 residues long.

There are a few counts of this clonotype. The chain couples TRBV7-9 to TRBJ1-5, with 9 positions matching TRBD1. Germline CDR1 SEHNR, CDR2 FQNEAQ (reference sequence). CDR3 length equals 16 residues. V was pared by 1 base and J by 6 bases, with 7 bases of the junction left unmatched. CDR3 amino acids: CASSLGTGEAGQPQHF. CDR3 sequence (DNA): TGTGCCAGCAGCTTAGGGACAGGGGAGGCGGGTCAGCCCCAGCATTTT. Full variable domain (remainder filled in from reference TRBV7-9 and TRBJ1-5): DTGVSQNPRHKITKRGQNVTFRCDPISEHNRLYWYRQTLGQGPEFLTYFQNEAQLEKSRLLSDRFSAERPKGSFSTLEIQRTEQGDSAMYLCASSLGTGEAGQPQHFGDGTRLSIL.

The chain has TRBV28 and TRBJ1-2; perhaps TRBD1 as D (6 bases). V was pared by 4 bases and J by 4 bases, with 13 bases between. The CDR3 is 14 amino acids. The V gene's germline CDR1 is MDHEN and CDR2 SYDVKM. The CDR3 is CASSSVGQPYGYTF. CDR3 nucleotides: TGTGCCAGCAGTTCTGTAGGACAGCCCTATGGCTACACCTTC.

This chain links TRBV30 with TRBJ2-3; D call uncertain. The CDR3 runs 13 residues. Germline V CDR1 and CDR2: GTSNPN, SVGIG (reference sequence). With 0 bases removed from V and 1 base from J, the gap between germline ends came to 5 bases. This CDR3 reads CAWSVGGTDTQYF. In DNA form, the CDR3 reads TGTGCCTGGAGTGTTGGGGGCACAGATACGCAGTATTTT.

This clonotype was detected many times. The V gene is TRBV4-1, the J gene TRBJ2-1, with D uncertain. Trimming stripped 0 bases from V and 1 base from J, with 7 bases between. Germline V CDR1 and CDR2: MGHRA, YSYEKL. The CDR3 spans 15 residues. Here the CDR3 DNA reads TGCGCCAGCAGCCAAGAAGCCAGATCCTACAATGAGCAGTTCTTC. It yields the protein CASSQEARSYNEQFF.

This clonotype turned up a few times. The J gene is TRBJ1-1, the V gene TRBV7-2; 8 bases are a match to TRBD1. Germline V lookup: CDR1 SGHTA, CDR2 FQGNSA. The CDR3 runs 15 residues. Trimming at V came to 1 base and at J to 3 bases, leaving 4 bases not matched to a gene. CDR3 residues: CASSLGPGGYTEAFF. In DNA, the CDR3 is TGTGCCAGCAGCTTAGGGCCAGGGGGCTACACTGAAGCTTTCTTT.

This clonotype appeared a few times. The chain combines TRBV29-1 with TRBJ1-1; 9 bases map to TRBD1. V dropped 6 bases and J dropped 1; count of bases not matched to a gene: 15. Germline CDR1 reads SQVTM; CDR2 reads ANQGSEA. The CDR3 extends over 17 amino acids. CDR3 DNA: TGCAGCGTGCGCAAGGGACAGGGCCGTTACCGGAACACTGAAGCTTTCTTT. This gives the protein CSVRKGQGRYRNTEAFF.

This clonotype was seen repeatedly, ten times or more. The genes are TRBV20-1 and TRBJ2-3, with D perhaps matching TRBD1 (6 bases). The CDR3 runs to 12 residues. Trimming took off 3 bases at V and 3 bases at J, with 7 bases between the two ends. The germline V gene encodes CDR1 DFQATT and CDR2 SNEGSKA (reference sequence). The CDR3 sequence: CSASQGTDTQYF. CDR3 bases: TGCAGTGCTAGTCAGGGGACAGATACGCAGTATTTT.

This clonotype showed up just a few times. The rearrangement joins TRBV5-1 to TRBJ2-4, with D tentatively TRBD2 (6 bases). V lost 0 bases and J lost 10, with 17 bases in between. The germline CDR1 and CDR2 sequences are SGHRS and YFSETQ. This CDR3 contains 15 residues. The CDR3 sequence: CASSLGGGPANIQYF. The CDR3 DNA is TGCGCCAGCAGCTTGGGGGGAGGCCCGGCAAATATTCAGTACTTC.

This clonotype occurred many times. J is TRBJ1-5 and V is TRBV12-3 or TRBV12-4; D is unresolved. The V end lost 5 bases, the J end lost 4 bases, and 9 bases lay between the germline ends. The CDR3 runs 13 residues. For the CDR3, the DNA is TGTGCCAGCAGTCATCGGAGGAATCAGCCCCAGCATTTT. Protein product: CASSHRRNQPQHF.

In its sample, this clonotype was seen many times. The chain links TRBV20-1 to TRBJ2-7; 9 nucleotides line up with TRBD1. After removal of 5 bases from V and 6 bases from J, the junction contained 14 bases not matched to a gene. This CDR3 has 15 residues. CDR1 DFQATT and CDR2 SNEGSKA come from the germline V gene (reference sequence). The DNA of the CDR3 is TGCAGTGCTGAGGGCCGGGACAGGGAGTACGGCGAGCAGTACTTC. It specifies CSAEGRDREYGEQYF.

This clonotype was counted ten times or more. This chain links TRBV5-8 with TRBJ2-1; TRBD2 matches 11 bases. CDR3 size: 15 residues. Germline V gene lookup returns CDR1 SGHTS and CDR2 YDEGEE. Losses at the gene ends were 4 bases for V and 7 bases for J; bases not matched to a gene: 7. The CDR3 coding sequence is TGTGCCAGCAGCACTAGCGGGAGTTCCTGGAATGAGCAGTTCTTC. Protein product: CASSTSGSSWNEQFF.

The genes are TRBV10-3 and TRBJ2-2; unclear D gene. CDR1 and CDR2 from the germline V gene are ENHRY and SYGVKD. The V end lost 2 bases, the J end lost 3 bases, and 7 bases lay between the germline ends. CDR3 length equals 14 residues. The CDR3 is CAISEGSYTGELFF. The DNA of the CDR3 is TGTGCCATCAGTGAGGGATCTTACACCGGGGAGCTGTTTTTT.

This clonotype was recorded a few times. The rearrangement joins TRBV20-1 to TRBJ1-2; D is uncertain. The CDR3 spans 13 residues. Per germline, CDR1 DFQATT and CDR2 SNEGSKA (reference sequence). Trimming shortened V by 3 bases and J by 0 bases, and 8 bases separated the two germline ends. The CDR3 DNA sequence: TGCAGTGCTAGTGTCAGCCCTAACTATGGCTACACCTTC. It translates to CSASVSPNYGYTF.

This clonotype was found many times. The J gene is TRBJ1-5, the V gene TRBV12-3 or TRBV12-4; D perhaps matches TRBD1 (6 bases). CDR3 length: 15 residues. V was shortened by 5 bases and J by 6 bases, with 17 bases between the two germline ends. CDR3 bases: TGTGCCAGCAGTCACGTCAGGGGTGCCCGTCAGCCCCAGCATTTT. This translates into CASSHVRGARQPQHF.

The chain couples TRBV18 to TRBJ2-1, with D possibly TRBD2 on 7 matching bases. Germline V gives CDR1 KGHSH, CDR2 LQKENI. Trimming took off 3 bases at V and 5 bases at J, with 14 bases between the two ends. The CDR3 is made up of 15 amino acids. The CDR3: CASSPWGGPNNEQFF. CDR3 nucleotides: TGTGCCAGCTCACCGTGGGGGGGGCCAAACAATGAGCAGTTCTTC.

This clonotype was seen ten or more times. The chain carries TRBV12-3 or TRBV12-4 and TRBJ2-2, with TRBD1 matching 8 bases. Trimming cost V 7 bases and J 4 bases; bases outside gene matches: 8. This CDR3 is built from 15 residues. DNA of the CDR3: TGTGCCAGCACCTTAGGACAGGGAGGCACCGGGGAGCTGTTTTTT. This translates into CASTLGQGGTGELFF.